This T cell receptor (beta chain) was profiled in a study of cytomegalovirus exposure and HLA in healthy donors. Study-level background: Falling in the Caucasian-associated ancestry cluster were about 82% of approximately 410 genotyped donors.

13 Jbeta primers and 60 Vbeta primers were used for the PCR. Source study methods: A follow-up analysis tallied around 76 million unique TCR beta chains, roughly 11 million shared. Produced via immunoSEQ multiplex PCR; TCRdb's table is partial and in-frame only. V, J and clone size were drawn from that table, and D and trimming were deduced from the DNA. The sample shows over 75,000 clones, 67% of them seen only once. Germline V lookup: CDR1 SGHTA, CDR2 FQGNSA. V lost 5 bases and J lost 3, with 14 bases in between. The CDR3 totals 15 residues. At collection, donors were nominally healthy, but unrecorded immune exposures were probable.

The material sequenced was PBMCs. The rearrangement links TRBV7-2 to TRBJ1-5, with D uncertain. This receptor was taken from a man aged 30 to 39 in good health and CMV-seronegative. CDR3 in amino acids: CASSPQAQTNQPQHF. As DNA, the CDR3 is TGTGCCAGCAGCCCCCAGGCACAAACCAATCAGCCCCAGCATTTT.